Listed here are 23 T cell receptor beta chains from one sample, sequenced in a study of early T cells in non-severe SARS-CoV-2 infection. In TCRdb, the 5' RACE reads were re-called with MiXCR into one record per CDR3 protein. The table records 35,000 to 50,000 distinct CDR3 sequences, 20% to 25% of them present only once. Sequenced here: whole blood, sampled at baseline. These receptors all stem from an adult who was a healthcare worker with PCR-confirmed SARS-CoV-2 infection or an uninfected control (not recorded which).

This clonotype was seen a handful of times. The V gene is TRBV7-9, the J gene TRBJ1-5; 8 bases agree with TRBD1. The CDR3 loop spans 15 amino acids. The germline V gene encodes CDR1 SEHNR and CDR2 FQNEAQ (reference sequence). The trim removed 5 bases at V and 5 bases at J, leaving 8 bases unmatched. The CDR3 loop reads CASSPGTGIDQPQHF. DNA for the CDR3: TGTGCCAGCAGCCCAGGGACAGGAATCGATCAGCCCCAGCATTTT. Together with reference TRBV7-9 and TRBJ1-5, the CDR3 gives the full variable domain: DTGVSQNPRHKITKRGQNVTFRCDPISEHNRLYWYRQTLGQGPEFLTYFQNEAQLEKSRLLSDRFSAERPKGSFSTLEIQRTEQGDSAMYLCASSPGTGIDQPQHFGDGTRLSIL.

This clonotype has more than one count but fewer than ten. V gene TRBV7-8 combines with J gene TRBJ2-1; maybe TRBD2 (6 bases). Trimming took off 6 bases at V and 4 bases at J, with 13 bases between the two ends. Germline V gene data show CDR1 as SGHVS and CDR2 as FQNEAQ. There are 14 residues in the CDR3. The CDR3 reads CASSTGATYNEQFF. In nucleotides, the CDR3 is TGTGCCAGCAGTACGGGAGCCACTTACAATGAGCAGTTCTTC.

A single count supports this clonotype. The CDR3 loop reads CASSQGPGDEQFF. The CDR3 coding sequence is TGCGCCAGCAGCCAAGGCCCGGGGGATGAGCAGTTCTTC. The V gene is TRBV4-3, the J gene TRBJ2-1; D perhaps matches TRBD2 (6 bases). This CDR3 contains 13 residues. The germline gives CDR1 LGHNA, CDR2 YSLEER. Trimming removed 1 base at V and 8 bases at J, with 9 bases between.

This clonotype showed up many times. CDR3 in amino acids: CASSATSGGAFETQYF. Here the CDR3 DNA reads TGTGCCAGCAGCGCGACTAGCGGGGGGGCCTTCGAGACCCAGTACTTC. The V gene is TRBV7-8, the J gene TRBJ2-5; 14 bases fit TRBD2. CDR1 and CDR2 from the germline V gene are SGHVS and FQNEAQ. The junction had 7 bases not matched to a gene; V was cut back by 5 bases and J by 5 bases. CDR3 size: 16 residues.

V gene TRBV3-1 combines with J gene TRBJ1-1; tentative D call: TRBD1 (5 bases). Trimming shortened V by 4 bases and J by 7 bases, and 16 bases separated the two germline ends. This CDR3 contains 14 residues. CDR1 is LGHDT, CDR2 YNNKEL, per germline (reference sequence). CDR3 residues: CASSRLWETDEAFF. In DNA, the CDR3 is TGTGCCAGCAGCCGGCTATGGGAGACAGATGAAGCTTTCTTT.

The chain couples TRBV2 to TRBJ2-2; either TRBD1 or TRBD2 may fit D (5 bases each). Trimming pared 6 bases from V and 7 bases from J, leaving 6 bases between. This CDR3 is built from 11 residues. Germline CDR1 is SNHLY and CDR2 is FYNNEI. The DNA of the CDR3 is TGTGCCAGCAGGGGGGACGGGGAGCTGTTTTTT. It translates to CASRGDGELFF.

About this clonotype itself: Sequence at one end of the junction differs from germline and may be a read error. The gene calls are TRBV11-2 and TRBJ2-6, with no clear D. The CDR3 is 15 amino acids. Germline CDR1 SGHAT, CDR2 FQNNGV. The CDR3 here is CTSSPQRSGANVLTF. CDR3 nucleotides: TGTACCAGCAGCCCCCAGAGATCTGGGGCCAACGTCCTGACTTTC.

This clonotype was seen more than once but under ten times. V usage is TRBV30 and J usage is TRBJ2-1; no definite D call. The CDR3 is 15 residues long. The germline V and J ends were trimmed by 4 bases and 0 bases, with 13 bases remaining between them. Germline CDR1 reads GTSNPN; CDR2 reads SVGIG (reference sequence). CDR3 DNA: TGTGCCTGGACCCGCGCAGATCTCTCCTACAATGAGCAGTTCTTC. Protein sequence: CAWTRADLSYNEQFF.

This clonotype was detected only a few times. The V and J genes are TRBV10-3 and TRBJ1-4; 7 bases match TRBD1. This CDR3 region has 16 residues. Looked up from germline, CDR1 is ENHRY and CDR2 is SYGVKD. V shed 2 bases, J shed 0 bases, and the junction held 3 bases outside the gene matches. The CDR3 region is CAISETQGSTNEKLFF. The CDR3 DNA reads TGTGCCATCAGTGAGACACAGGGGTCAACTAATGAAAAACTGTTTTTT.

V usage is TRBV7-9 and J usage is TRBJ2-7; D is possibly TRBD1 (7 bases). Germline CDR1 is SEHNR and CDR2 is FQNEAQ (reference sequence). V lost 3 bases, J lost 2 bases, and 14 bases lay in between. The CDR3 consists of 15 residues. This chain's CDR3 is CASSLGGQPAYEQYF. CDR3 coding DNA: TGTGCCAGCAGCTTGGGGGGACAGCCAGCCTACGAGCAGTACTTC.

The genes are TRBV29-1 and TRBJ2-2; maybe TRBD2 (6 bases). CDR1 SQVTM and CDR2 ANQGSEA come from the germline V gene. CDR3 length: 12 residues. CDR3 nucleotides: TGCGCGGGGCCGGGGGACACCGGGGAGCTGTTTTTT. Its translation is CAGPGDTGELFF.

J is TRBJ2-3 and V is TRBV29-1, with D unresolved. This CDR3 contains 14 residues. In germline, CDR1 is SQVTM, CDR2 ANQGSEA. V lost 4 bases and J 0 bases, leaving 11 bases between the germline ends. The CDR3 reads CSVGVGTSTDTQYF. CDR3 DNA sequence: TGCAGCGTTGGGGTTGGAACTAGCACAGATACGCAGTATTTT.

This clonotype was recorded once. The chain has TRBV3-1 and TRBJ2-7; D gene unclear. The V end lost 1 base, the J end lost 2 bases, and 6 bases lay between the germline ends. The length of the CDR3 is 13 residues. Germline values: CDR1 LGHDT, CDR2 YNNKEL (reference sequence). CDR3 sequence: CASSQVAAYEQYF. For the CDR3, the DNA is TGTGCCAGCAGCCAAGTGGCAGCCTACGAGCAGTACTTC.

This clonotype showed up just a few times. The genes are TRBV11-2 and TRBJ2-3, with TRBD1 matching over 9 bases. The germline V gene encodes CDR1 SGHAT and CDR2 FQNNGV. V dropped 4 bases and J dropped 4; count of bases not matched to a gene: 3. This CDR3 contains 14 residues. The DNA of the CDR3 is TGTGCCAGCAGCTCTACAGGGGGCGCAGATACGCAGTATTTT. Residues: CASSSTGGADTQYF.

This clonotype has more than one count but fewer than ten. The J gene is TRBJ2-3, the V gene TRBV4-3; TRBD2 agrees at 9 bases. Germline V gives CDR1 LGHNA, CDR2 YSLEER. V gave up 0 bases and J gave up 5 bases; unmatched junction bases: 9. This CDR3 comprises 17 residues. In DNA form, the CDR3 reads TGCGCCAGCAGCCAAGACGTAGCGGCGGGGGGGCTAGATACGCAGTATTTT. This encodes CASSQDVAAGGLDTQYF.

The chain recombines TRBV5-1 with TRBJ2-1, with TRBD2 matching over 9 bases. This CDR3 is built from 17 residues. Germline loops: CDR1 SGHRS, CDR2 YFSETQ. V lost 0 bases, J lost 2 bases, and 6 bases stayed unmatched. CDR3 protein: CASSLGLAGAAYNEQFF. The CDR3 nucleotides read TGCGCCAGCAGCTTGGGGTTAGCGGGGGCAGCCTACAATGAGCAGTTCTTC. The variable domain in full, completed from reference TRBV5-1 and TRBJ2-1, reads KAGVTQTPRYLIKTRGQQVTLSCSPISGHRSVSWYQQTPGQGLQFLFEYFSETQRNKGNFPGRFSGRQFSNSRSEMNVSTLELGDSALYLCASSLGLAGAAYNEQFFGPGTRLTVL.

This clonotype was seen a few times. This chain uses TRBV6-1 with TRBJ1-2; D is undetermined. Germline V gene lookup returns CDR1 MNHNS and CDR2 SASEGT. V was clipped by 1 base and J by 5 bases, with 8 bases between them. There are 13 residues in the CDR3. The CDR3 bases are TGTGCCAGCAGTGAAGTGCTCCGTTATGGCTACACCTTC. Its translation is CASSEVLRYGYTF.

This chain uses TRBV11-2 with TRBJ1-1; weak D call: TRBD1 (5 bases). V lost 1 base, J lost 6 bases, and 15 bases lay in between. The length of the CDR3 is 15 residues. Looked up from germline, CDR1 is SGHAT and CDR2 is FQNNGV. The CDR3 loop is CASSLAPGPAAEAFF. The CDR3 coding sequence is TGTGCCAGCAGCTTAGCCCCAGGGCCCGCTGCTGAAGCTTTCTTT.

This chain links TRBV20-1 with TRBJ2-7; 8 bases align to TRBD2. Germline V CDR1 and CDR2: DFQATT, SNEGSKA (reference sequence). With 3 bases clipped from V and 4 bases from J, the junction kept 11 bases outside the gene matches. The CDR3 is made up of 15 amino acids. CDR3 nucleotide sequence: TGCAGTGCTAGGGGGAAGAGGACTAGCATTTACGAGCAGTACTTC. As protein: CSARGKRTSIYEQYF.

V usage is TRBV24-1 and J usage is TRBJ1-1, with 8 bases fitting TRBD1. The J segment lost 1 base and the V segment lost 10 bases, leaving 4 bases of the junction unmatched. The V gene's germline CDR1 is KGHDR and CDR2 SFDVKD. The CDR3 length is 13 residues. The CDR3 is CATQDRANTEAFF. The CDR3 bases are TGTGCCACGCAGGACAGGGCGAACACTGAAGCTTTCTTT.

The table lists this clonotype with a count of one. The chain has TRBV20-1 and TRBJ1-1, with D possibly matching TRBD1 (5 bases). Germline V gene lookup returns CDR1 DFQATT and CDR2 SNEGSKA (reference sequence). The CDR3 loop spans 12 amino acids. V gave up 6 bases and J gave up 4 bases, with 12 bases separating them. CDR3 in DNA: TGCAGTGCCGGCAGGGATCGCACTGAAGCTTTCTTT. Amino acids: CSAGRDRTEAFF.

As DNA, the CDR3 is TGTGCCAGCAGCACGCCGGGACTAGCGAAGAACAATGAGCAGTTCTTC. Encoded protein: CASSTPGLAKNNEQFF. The chain employs TRBV7-2 and TRBJ2-1; 10 bases are a match to TRBD2. V lost 5 bases to trimming and J lost 5 bases; unmatched junction nucleotides: 9. The germline gives CDR1 SGHTA, CDR2 FQGNSA. The CDR3 totals 16 residues.

This clonotype was seen a few times. J is TRBJ2-7 and V is TRBV5-1; TRBD1 is a possible D gene (5 bases). The germline V gene encodes CDR1 SGHRS and CDR2 YFSETQ. This CDR3 has 14 residues. Trimming cost V 0 bases and J 0 bases, with 7 bases left between them. CDR3 bases: TGCGCCAGCAGCTTGGACAGGACCTCCTACGAGCAGTACTTC. Translated, it gives CASSLDRTSYEQYF.